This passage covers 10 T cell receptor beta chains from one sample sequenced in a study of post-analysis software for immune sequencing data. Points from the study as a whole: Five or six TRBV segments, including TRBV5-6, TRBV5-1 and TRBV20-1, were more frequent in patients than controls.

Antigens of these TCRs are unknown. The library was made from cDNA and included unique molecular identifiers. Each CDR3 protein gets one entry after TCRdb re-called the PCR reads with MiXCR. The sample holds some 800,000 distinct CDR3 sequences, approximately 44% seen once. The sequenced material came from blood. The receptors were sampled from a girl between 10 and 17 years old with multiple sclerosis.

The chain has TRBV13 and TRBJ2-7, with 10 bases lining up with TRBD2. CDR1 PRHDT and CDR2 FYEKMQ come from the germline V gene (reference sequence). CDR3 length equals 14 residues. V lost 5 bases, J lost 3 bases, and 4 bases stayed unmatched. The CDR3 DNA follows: TGTGCCAGCAGCAATGGACTAGCGGACTACGAGCAGTACTTC. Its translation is CASSNGLADYEQYF.

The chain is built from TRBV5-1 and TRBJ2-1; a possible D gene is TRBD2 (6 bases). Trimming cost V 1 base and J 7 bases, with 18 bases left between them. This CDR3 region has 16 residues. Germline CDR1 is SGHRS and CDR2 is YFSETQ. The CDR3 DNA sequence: TGCGCCAGCAGCTTGTTAACGGGAGAAACCGGAAATGAGCAGTTCTTC. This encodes CASSLLTGETGNEQFF.

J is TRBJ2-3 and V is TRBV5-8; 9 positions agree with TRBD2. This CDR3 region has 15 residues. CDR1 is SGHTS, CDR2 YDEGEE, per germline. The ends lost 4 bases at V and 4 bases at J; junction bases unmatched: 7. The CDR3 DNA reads TGTGCCAGCAGCATTAGCGGGAGAGGCGCAGATACGCAGTATTTT. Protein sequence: CASSISGRGADTQYF. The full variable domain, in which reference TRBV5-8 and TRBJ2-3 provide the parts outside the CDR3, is EAGVTQSPTHLIKTRGQQATLRCSPISGHTSVYWYQQALGLGLQFLLWYDEGEERNRGNFPPRFSGRQFPNYSSELNVNALELEDSALYLCASSISGRGADTQYFGPGTRLTVL.

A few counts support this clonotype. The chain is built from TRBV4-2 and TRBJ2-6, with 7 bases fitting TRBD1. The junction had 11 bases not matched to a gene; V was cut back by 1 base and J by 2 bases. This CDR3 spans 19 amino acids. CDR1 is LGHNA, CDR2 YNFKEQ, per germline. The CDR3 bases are TGTGCCAGCAGCCAAGTGGGACAGCGTAAAGCTGCTGGGGCCAACGTCCTGACTTTC. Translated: CASSQVGQRKAAGANVLTF.

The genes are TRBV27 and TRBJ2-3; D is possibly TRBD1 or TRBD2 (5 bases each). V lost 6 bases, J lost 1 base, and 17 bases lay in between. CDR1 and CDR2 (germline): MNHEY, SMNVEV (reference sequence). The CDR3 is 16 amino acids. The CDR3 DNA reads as TGTGCCAGCAGCTCCCTGGGGCCCGGGGGCACAGATACGCAGTATTTT. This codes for CASSSLGPGGTDTQYF.

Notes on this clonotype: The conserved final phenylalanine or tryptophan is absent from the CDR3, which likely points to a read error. CDR3: CASSEQPFSELFI. The CDR3 DNA reads as TGTGCCAGCAGTGAACAGCCCTTTAGTGAGCTGTTTATT. The genes are TRBV25-1 and TRBJ2-2; D is unclear. The germline V gene encodes CDR1 MGHDK and CDR2 SYGVNS. V gave up 2 bases and J gave up 11 bases, with 12 bases separating them. CDR3 length: 13 amino acids.

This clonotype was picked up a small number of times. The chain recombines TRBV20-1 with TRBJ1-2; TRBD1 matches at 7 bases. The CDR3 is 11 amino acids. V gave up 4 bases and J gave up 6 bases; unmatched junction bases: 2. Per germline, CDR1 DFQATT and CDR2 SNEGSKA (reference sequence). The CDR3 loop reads CSATDRDGYTF. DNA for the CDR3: TGCAGTGCTACCGACAGGGATGGCTACACCTTC.

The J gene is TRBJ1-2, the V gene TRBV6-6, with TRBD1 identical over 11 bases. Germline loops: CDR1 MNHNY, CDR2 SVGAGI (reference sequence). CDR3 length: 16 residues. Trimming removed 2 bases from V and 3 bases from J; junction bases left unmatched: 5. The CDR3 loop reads CASSYDGQGAYYGYTF. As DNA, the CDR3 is TGTGCCAGCAGTTACGACGGACAGGGGGCATACTATGGCTACACCTTC.

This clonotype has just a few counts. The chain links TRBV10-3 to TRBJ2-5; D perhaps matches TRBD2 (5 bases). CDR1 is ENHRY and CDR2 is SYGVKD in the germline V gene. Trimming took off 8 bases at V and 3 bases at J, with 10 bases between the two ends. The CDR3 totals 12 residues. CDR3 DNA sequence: TGTGCCATCCGTGGGAGAGAAGAGACCCAGTACTTC. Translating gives CAIRGREETQYF.

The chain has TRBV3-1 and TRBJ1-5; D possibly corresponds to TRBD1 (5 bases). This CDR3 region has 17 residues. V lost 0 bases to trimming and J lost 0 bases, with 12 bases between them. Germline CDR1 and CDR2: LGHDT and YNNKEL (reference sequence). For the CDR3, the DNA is TGTGCCAGCAGCCAAGATCCCGCCGACAGTAGCAATCAGCCCCAGCATTTT. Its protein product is CASSQDPADSSNQPQHF.